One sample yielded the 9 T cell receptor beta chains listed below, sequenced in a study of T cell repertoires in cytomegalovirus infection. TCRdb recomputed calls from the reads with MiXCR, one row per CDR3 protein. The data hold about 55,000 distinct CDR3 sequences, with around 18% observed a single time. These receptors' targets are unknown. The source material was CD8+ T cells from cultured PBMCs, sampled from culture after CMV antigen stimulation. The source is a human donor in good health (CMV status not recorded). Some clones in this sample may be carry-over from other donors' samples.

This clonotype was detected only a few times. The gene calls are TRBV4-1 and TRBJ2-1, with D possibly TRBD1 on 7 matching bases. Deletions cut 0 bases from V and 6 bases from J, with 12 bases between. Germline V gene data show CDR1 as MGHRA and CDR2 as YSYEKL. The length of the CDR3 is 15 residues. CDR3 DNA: TGCGCCAGCAGCCAAGAGATCCAGGGGGGCAATGAGCAGTTCTTC. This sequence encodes CASSQEIQGGNEQFF.

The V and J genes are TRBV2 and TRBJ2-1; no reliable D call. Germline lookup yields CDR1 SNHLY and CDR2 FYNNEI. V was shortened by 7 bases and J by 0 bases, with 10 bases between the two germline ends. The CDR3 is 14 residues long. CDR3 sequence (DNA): TGTGCCAGCAACGGCGCGTTCTCCTACAATGAGCAGTTCTTC. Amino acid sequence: CASNGAFSYNEQFF.

CDR3 in amino acids: CASSEMYQETQYF. Here the CDR3 DNA reads TGTGCCAGCAGCGAGATGTACCAAGAGACCCAGTACTTC. The chain carries TRBV7-9 and TRBJ2-5; D gene ambiguous. The length of the CDR3 is 13 residues. The V gene lost 5 bases and the J gene lost 0 bases, with 7 bases spanning the gap. Germline CDR1 reads SEHNR; CDR2 reads FQNEAQ (reference sequence).

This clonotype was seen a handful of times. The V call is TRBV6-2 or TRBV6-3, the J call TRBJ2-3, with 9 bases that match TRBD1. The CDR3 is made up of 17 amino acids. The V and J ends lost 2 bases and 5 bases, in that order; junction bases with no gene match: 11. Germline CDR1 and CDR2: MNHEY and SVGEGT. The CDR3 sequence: CASSYPSRDREEDTQYF. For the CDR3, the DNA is TGTGCCAGCAGTTACCCCTCCCGGGACAGGGAGGAAGATACGCAGTATTTT.

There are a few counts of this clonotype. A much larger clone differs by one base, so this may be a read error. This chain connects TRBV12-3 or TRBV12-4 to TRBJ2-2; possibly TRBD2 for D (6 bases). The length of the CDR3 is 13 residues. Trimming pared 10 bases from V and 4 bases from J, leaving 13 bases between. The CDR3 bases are TGTGCCAACAGAATCGGGGGCACCGGGGAGCTGTTTTTT. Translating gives CANRIGGTGELFF.

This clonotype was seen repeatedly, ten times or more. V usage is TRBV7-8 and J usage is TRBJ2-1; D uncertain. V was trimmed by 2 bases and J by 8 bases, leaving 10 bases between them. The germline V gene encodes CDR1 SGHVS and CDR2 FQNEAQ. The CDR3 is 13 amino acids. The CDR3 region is CASSLFPVDEQFF. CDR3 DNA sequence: TGTGCCAGCAGCTTATTCCCTGTGGATGAGCAGTTCTTC.

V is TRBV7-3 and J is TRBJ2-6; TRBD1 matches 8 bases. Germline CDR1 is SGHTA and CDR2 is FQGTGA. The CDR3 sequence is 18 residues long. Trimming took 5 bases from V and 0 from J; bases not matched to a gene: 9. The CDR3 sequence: CASSPRDRLSSGANVLTF. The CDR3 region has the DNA TGTGCCAGCAGCCCCCGGGACAGGCTGAGCTCTGGGGCCAACGTCCTGACTTTC. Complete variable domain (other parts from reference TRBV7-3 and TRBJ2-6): GAGVSQTPSNKVTEKGKYVELRCDPISGHTALYWYRQSLGQGPEFLIYFQGTGAADDSGLPNDRFFAVRPEGSVSTLKIQRTERGDSAVYLCASSPRDRLSSGANVLTFGAGSRLTVL.

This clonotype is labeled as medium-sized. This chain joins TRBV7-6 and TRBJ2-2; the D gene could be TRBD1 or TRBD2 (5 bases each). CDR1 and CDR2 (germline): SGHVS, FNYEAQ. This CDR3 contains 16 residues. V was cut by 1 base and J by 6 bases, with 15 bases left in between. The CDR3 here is CASSLVAGRKAGELFF. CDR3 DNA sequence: TGTGCCAGCAGCTTAGTCGCAGGGAGAAAGGCCGGGGAGCTGTTTTTT.

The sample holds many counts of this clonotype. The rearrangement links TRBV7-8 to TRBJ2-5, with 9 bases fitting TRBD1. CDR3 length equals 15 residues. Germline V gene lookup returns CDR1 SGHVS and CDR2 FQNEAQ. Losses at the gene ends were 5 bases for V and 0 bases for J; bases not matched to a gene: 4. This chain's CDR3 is CASSTGTGYQETQYF. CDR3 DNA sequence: TGTGCCAGCAGCACCGGGACAGGGTACCAAGAGACCCAGTACTTC.